This entry is about one T cell receptor (beta chain). The data stem from a study of blood T cell repertoires in COVID-19. Patients from Seattle were sampled longitudinally, starting during active infection. The CDR3 contains 16 residues. Germline V lookup: CDR1 LGHDT, CDR2 YNNKEL (reference sequence). The V end lost 3 bases, the J end lost 7 bases, and 16 bases lay between the germline ends. Study processing details: Quantification of nucleated cells was approximated via reference gene primer amplification. The table came from immunoSEQ multiplex PCR; TCRdb's copy has only in-frame clones and leaves some out. V and J calls and clone size are given by that table; D and trimming were obtained from the DNA. The sample lists around 210,000 clones, 70% to 90% seen once, with approximately 5.1% in the top ten.

This receptor was taken from a man aged 45-65 years with COVID-19, enrolled during active disease. Sequencing was done on a sample of peripheral blood. The rearrangement joins TRBV3-1 (or the pseudogene TRBV3-2) to TRBJ1-6, with D unclear. This CDR3 reads CASSQSGLAGNSPLHF. CDR3 sequence (DNA): TGTGCCAGCAGCCAGTCCGGACTCGCTGGAAATTCACCCCTCCACTTT.